A single sample gave rise to the 21 T cell receptor beta chains below, sequenced in a study of lymphopenia after photon versus proton radiotherapy. Produced via immunoSEQ multiplex PCR; TCRdb's table is partial and in-frame only. The sample has some 40,000 clones; more than 70% are singletons. Sample: peripheral blood, taken from a patient treated with proton-based radiotherapy. The receptor source for this set is a woman in her seventies with pancreatic cancer. Some clones in this sample may be carry-over from other donors' samples.

The CDR3 DNA sequence: TGCAGTACAGGAGGGGATGAAAAACTGTTTTTT. Translation: CSTGGDEKLFF. The chain has TRBV20-1 and TRBJ1-4; possibly TRBD1 for D (5 bases). Trimming shortened V by 8 bases and J by 6 bases, and 10 bases separated the two germline ends. CDR3 length: 11 amino acids. Germline V CDR1 and CDR2: DFQATT, SNEGSKA (reference sequence).

This clone turned up a few times. J is TRBJ2-2 and V is TRBV5-1; D gene uncertain. V dropped 2 bases and J dropped 5 bases, with 16 bases sitting between them. This CDR3 region has 16 residues. The germline V gene encodes CDR1 SGHRS and CDR2 YFSETQ. The CDR3: CASSFETLVGTGELFF. The DNA of the CDR3 is TGCGCCAGCAGCTTCGAGACACTGGTGGGGACCGGGGAGCTGTTTTTT.

This chain uses TRBV28 with TRBJ1-1; D possibly corresponds to TRBD1 (6 bases). V dropped 2 bases and J dropped 5 bases, with 12 bases sitting between them. CDR3 length: 14 residues. CDR1 and CDR2 (germline): MDHEN, SYDVKM. CDR3 region: CASSLGGAGTEAFF. The CDR3 DNA follows: TGTGCCAGCAGTTTAGGGGGGGCCGGTACTGAAGCTTTCTTT.

The chain uses TRBV10-3 and TRBJ1-2; D is uncertain. The CDR3 sequence is 11 residues long. Trimming pared 10 bases from V and 2 bases from J, leaving 8 bases between. The V gene's germline CDR1 is ENHRY and CDR2 SYGVKD. CDR3 amino acids: CATGRNYGYTF. The CDR3 DNA reads TGTGCCACGGGGAGAAACTATGGCTACACCTTC.

The chain carries TRBV19 and TRBJ1-1; D not certain. The CDR3 is 11 residues long. The germline gives CDR1 LNHDA, CDR2 SQIVND (reference sequence). The V gene lost 9 bases and the J gene lost 3 bases, with 8 bases spanning the gap. The CDR3: CASTTYTEAFF. CDR3 nucleotide sequence: TGTGCCAGCACGACGTACACTGAAGCTTTCTTT.

J is TRBJ2-1 and V is TRBV6-1, with 7 positions matching TRBD1. The CDR3 contains 17 residues. Trimming cost V 2 bases and J 12 bases; bases outside gene matches: 19. CDR1 is MNHNS and CDR2 is SASEGT in the germline V gene. The CDR3 DNA reads TGTGCCAGCAGTGAAACCTACCCGGGACAGCTCGTGCGTGCGCAGTTCTTC. Its protein is CASSETYPGQLVRAQFF.

This chain links TRBV5-1 with TRBJ2-3; 13 bases agree with TRBD2. CDR1 is SGHRS and CDR2 is YFSETQ in the germline V gene. The CDR3 length is 18 residues. V was clipped by 0 bases and J by 2 bases; unmatched bases: 6. The CDR3 loop is CASSLAEGLAGFTDTQYF. The CDR3 coding sequence is TGCGCCAGCAGCTTGGCCGAGGGACTAGCGGGGTTCACAGATACGCAGTATTTT. The full variable domain, rest sourced from reference TRBV5-1 and TRBJ2-3, is KAGVTQTPRYLIKTRGQQVTLSCSPISGHRSVSWYQQTPGQGLQFLFEYFSETQRNKGNFPGRFSGRQFSNSRSEMNVSTLELGDSALYLCASSLAEGLAGFTDTQYFGPGTRLTVL.

This chain links TRBV6-1 with TRBJ2-7, with TRBD1 matching over 7 bases. The germline gives CDR1 MNHNS, CDR2 SASEGT. J gave up 2 bases and V 2 bases, and 6 bases lay outside the gene matches. The CDR3 is 15 residues long. The CDR3 bases are TGTGCCAGCAGTGAATTCGGGACAGCTACCTACGAGCAGTACTTC. It encodes CASSEFGTATYEQYF.

The V gene is TRBV27, the J gene TRBJ2-1; TRBD2 matches 9 bases. Unmatched junction bases numbered 6, after V lost 4 bases and J lost 5 bases. Germline V gene lookup returns CDR1 MNHEY and CDR2 SMNVEV (reference sequence). The CDR3 consists of 15 residues. This CDR3 reads CASSSSTSGNNEQFF. CDR3 bases: TGTGCCAGCAGTTCCTCGACTAGCGGCAACAATGAGCAGTTCTTC.

This chain links TRBV5-1 with TRBJ2-1; D may be TRBD2 (6 bases). Germline CDR1 is SGHRS and CDR2 is YFSETQ. This CDR3 spans 14 amino acids. Trimming removed 1 base at V and 7 bases at J, with 12 bases between. The CDR3 DNA reads TGCGCCAGCAGCTTGACGGGGGTTGGTAATGAGCAGTTCTTC. It specifies CASSLTGVGNEQFF.

This rearrangement joins TRBV11-2 to TRBJ1-1; possible D gene TRBD1, 5 bases. Germline V gene lookup returns CDR1 SGHAT and CDR2 FQNNGV. V was trimmed by 1 base and J by 7 bases, leaving 16 bases between them. There are 15 residues in the CDR3. As DNA, the CDR3 is TGTGCCAGCAGCTTAGCCGCGGTCGGGGGGATTGAAGCTTTCTTT. Its protein product is CASSLAAVGGIEAFF.

The rearrangement uses TRBV5-1 and TRBJ2-3; 12 bases match TRBD2. Trimming cost V 2 bases and J 7 bases; bases outside gene matches: 5. The CDR3 extends over 15 amino acids. Germline-derived CDR1 and CDR2 are SGHRS and YFSETQ. CDR3 sequence (DNA): TGCGCCAGCAGCTTTGGACTAGCGGGGACTAATACGCAGTATTTT. Translating gives CASSFGLAGTNTQYF.

This clone was found once. The chain is built from TRBV10-1 and TRBJ2-5, with D hard to call. Between the trimmed V and J ends, which lost 2 bases and 7 bases, there was a span of 14 bases. Looked up from germline, CDR1 is WNHNN and CDR2 is SYGVQD (reference sequence). This CDR3 has 14 residues. The CDR3 DNA sequence: TGCGCCAGCAGTGAGGACCCTCACGGTGCGACCCAGTACTTC. This sequence encodes CASSEDPHGATQYF.

This sequence joins TRBV5-6 and TRBJ1-1; D uncertain. The V gene's germline CDR1 is SGHDT and CDR2 YYEEEE. The germline V and J ends were trimmed by 3 bases and 4 bases, with 10 bases remaining between them. The CDR3 covers 13 residues. CDR3 sequence: CASSSWGGTEAFF. The CDR3 bases are TGTGCCAGCAGCTCCTGGGGAGGCACTGAAGCTTTCTTT. The full variable domain, with the rest looked up from reference TRBV5-6 and TRBJ1-1, is DAGVTQSPTHLIKTRGQQVTLRCSPKSGHDTVSWYQQALGQGPQFIFQYYEEEERQRGNFPDRFSGHQFPNYSSELNVNALLLGDSALYLCASSSWGGTEAFFGQGTRLTVV.

The chain joins TRBV30 to TRBJ2-5, with D possibly being TRBD2 (6 bases). CDR3 length: 14 residues. Germline V gene sequence: CDR1 GTSNPN, CDR2 SVGIG (reference sequence). The germline V and J ends were trimmed by 0 bases and 2 bases, with 10 bases remaining between them. The DNA for the CDR3 is TGTGCCTGGAGTGTTGGGACTTTTCAAGAGACCCAGTACTTC. Translated, it gives CAWSVGTFQETQYF.

V and J are TRBV4-3 and TRBJ2-7; D may be TRBD1 (5 bases). The germline CDR1 and CDR2 sequences are LGHNA and YSLEER. The CDR3 totals 15 residues. V was cut by 0 bases and J by 2 bases, with 11 bases left in between. The DNA of the CDR3 is TGCGCCAGCAGCCAAGAAGTCACAGGTCCCTACGAGCAGTACTTC. Its translation is CASSQEVTGPYEQYF.

This clone has a handful of counts. This chain connects TRBV28 to TRBJ2-5; no clear D gene. V dropped 5 bases and J dropped 1 base, with 11 bases sitting between them. In germline, CDR1 is MDHEN, CDR2 SYDVKM. CDR3 length: 14 amino acids. CDR3 amino acids: CASSIPGPQETQYF. The CDR3 bases are TGTGCCAGCAGTATACCCGGACCCCAAGAGACCCAGTACTTC.

The V and J genes are TRBV27 and TRBJ2-7, with 7 bases that match TRBD2. The CDR3 is 15 amino acids. Germline values: CDR1 MNHEY, CDR2 SMNVEV (reference sequence). The trim removed 1 base at V and 3 bases at J, leaving 6 bases unmatched. CDR3 residues: CASSLLGGSNYEQYF. DNA for the CDR3: TGTGCCAGCAGTTTATTGGGGGGGAGTAACTACGAGCAGTACTTC.

This clone was counted a single time. The chain uses TRBV6-6 and TRBJ1-1; 8 positions agree with TRBD1. The germline V gene has CDR1 MNHNY and CDR2 SVGAGI (reference sequence). This CDR3 contains 14 residues. V lost 6 bases to trimming and J lost 5 bases; unmatched junction nucleotides: 8. The chain's CDR3 is CASRPQGAGTEAFF. In nucleotides, the CDR3 is TGTGCCAGCAGACCTCAGGGGGCGGGAACTGAAGCTTTCTTT.

The rearrangement links TRBV11-2 to TRBJ1-4; D perhaps matches TRBD1 (6 bases). The CDR3 is 18 amino acids. CDR1 and CDR2 from the germline V gene are SGHAT and FQNNGV. Trimming removed 4 bases at V and 8 bases at J, with 26 bases between. CDR3 nucleotides: TGTGCCAGCAGCTACTCAACCCTAAGCAACACAGGGAAAGAAAAACTGTTTTTT. This codes for CASSYSTLSNTGKEKLFF.

This chain links TRBV4-3 with TRBJ2-1, with 7 bases that match TRBD1. The CDR3 consists of 14 residues. With 4 bases clipped from V and 6 bases from J, the junction kept 6 bases outside the gene matches. Per germline, CDR1 LGHNA and CDR2 YSLEER. CDR3: CASSRGQRGNEQFF. DNA of the CDR3: TGCGCCAGCAGCCGGGGACAGAGGGGCAATGAGCAGTTCTTC.